What follows are 22 T cell receptor beta chains derived from one specimen sequenced in a study of T cell repertoires in aging, cancer and after chemotherapy. A mixed TRB-A/B primer pool amplified rearranged TRB by multiplex touch-down PCR. TCRdb used MiXCR to reprocess the multiplex PCR reads, holding one entry per CDR3 protein. The sample includes around 6,000 distinct CDR3 sequences, about 36% of them seen just once. Peripheral blood genomic DNA, not sorted cells or RNA, was the template. Source material: blood. Every receptor here comes from a human donor with a blood cancer.

This clonotype is classed as medium-sized. The rearrangement joins TRBV6-5 to TRBJ2-2; D is perhaps TRBD1 (6 bases). V lost 6 bases, J lost 4 bases, and 9 bases lay in between. CDR3 length: 13 residues. Looked up from germline, CDR1 is MNHEY and CDR2 is SVGAGI. The CDR3 loop reads CASRNRATGELFF. The CDR3 DNA reads TGTGCCAGCAGGAACAGGGCCACCGGGGAGCTGTTTTTT.

The chain is built from TRBV10-3 and TRBJ2-2; TRBD1 agrees at 7 bases. Per germline, CDR1 ENHRY and CDR2 SYGVKD. Losses at the gene ends were 11 bases for V and 5 bases for J; bases not matched to a gene: 14. CDR3 length equals 15 residues. The CDR3 reads CAVTPGTVYTGELFF. Here the CDR3 DNA reads TGTGCCGTCACCCCCGGGACAGTTTATACCGGGGAGCTGTTTTTT.

The chain couples TRBV20-1 to TRBJ2-1; 14 bases are shared with TRBD2. CDR1 and CDR2 from the germline V gene are DFQATT and SNEGSKA (reference sequence). The V gene end was trimmed by 6 bases and the J gene end by 0 bases; junction bases not matched to a gene: 7. The CDR3 length is 17 residues. Here the CDR3 reads CSAPGTSGRRSYNEQFF. CDR3 bases: TGCAGTGCACCGGGGACTAGCGGGAGACGCTCCTACAATGAGCAGTTCTTC.

Turning to this clonotype: One end of the junction varies from germline; a read error may be responsible. The rearrangement links TRBV7-2 to TRBJ2-5; 8 nucleotides match TRBD1. Looked up from germline, CDR1 is SGHTA and CDR2 is FQGNSA. This CDR3 has 14 residues. The CDR3 sequence is CASSLETGEETQYF. The CDR3 nucleotides are TGTGCCAGCAGTTTAGAGACAGGGGAAGAGACCCAGTACTTC.

About this clonotype: At one end the junction does not follow the germline gene, possibly because of a read error. The chain employs TRBV5-6 and TRBJ1-1, with D unclear. The CDR3 consists of 14 residues. Germline loops: CDR1 SGHDT, CDR2 YYEEEE. This CDR3 reads CARSLGHRNTEAFF. The CDR3 region has the DNA TGTGCCAGAAGCTTGGGTCACAGGAACACTGAAGCTTTCTTT.

The V and J genes are TRBV12-3 or TRBV12-4 and TRBJ2-2, with 10 nucleotides matching TRBD1. There are 16 residues in the CDR3. V shed 4 bases, J shed 0 bases, and the junction held 2 bases outside the gene matches. CDR3 bases: TGTGCCAGCAGTTACGGGACAGGGGCGAACACCGGGGAGCTGTTTTTT. It specifies CASSYGTGANTGELFF.

The chain couples TRBV6-1 to TRBJ2-7, with D possibly being TRBD1 (6 bases). Germline V gene lookup returns CDR1 MNHNS and CDR2 SASEGT. The CDR3 spans 14 residues. V lost 5 bases and J 2 bases, leaving 13 bases between the germline ends. The CDR3 DNA reads as TGTGCCAGCAGTTTACAGGGATTTACCTACGAGCAGTACTTC. Translating gives CASSLQGFTYEQYF.

This clonotype was observed once. The chain links TRBV18 to TRBJ1-3, with D unclear. Germline-derived CDR1 and CDR2 are KGHSH and LQKENI. Trimming cost V 3 bases and J 4 bases, with 13 bases left between them. This CDR3 is 15 amino acids long. As DNA, the CDR3 is TGTGCCAGCTCACCGGAAGGTTTGGAGGGAAACACCATATATTTT. Protein: CASSPEGLEGNTIYF.

The table lists this clonotype with a few counts. This chain uses TRBV18 with TRBJ2-7, with D maybe TRBD1 (6 bases). Between the trimmed V and J ends, which lost 4 bases and 4 bases, there was a span of 8 bases. The CDR3 totals 12 residues. CDR1 is KGHSH, CDR2 LQKENI, per germline. The CDR3 DNA reads TGTGCCAGCTCACAAACAGGGTACGAGCAGTACTTC. This sequence encodes CASSQTGYEQYF.

This rearrangement joins TRBV12-3 or TRBV12-4 to TRBJ1-5; D is undetermined. The CDR3 consists of 15 residues. Trimming pared 1 base from V and 0 bases from J, leaving 7 bases between. The CDR3 DNA reads TGTGCCAGCAGTTTAGAGACGGATAGCAATCAGCCCCAGCATTTT. This translates into CASSLETDSNQPQHF.

The chain links TRBV27 to TRBJ2-3, with 7 bases fitting TRBD1. Germline values: CDR1 MNHEY, CDR2 SMNVEV (reference sequence). V lost 6 bases to trimming and J lost 3 bases; unmatched junction nucleotides: 9. There are 15 residues in the CDR3. The CDR3 loop is CASRAPTGLTDTQYF. The CDR3 DNA follows: TGTGCCAGCAGGGCTCCGACAGGGCTGACAGATACGCAGTATTTT.

This clonotype has only a few counts. The gene calls are TRBV6-1 and TRBJ1-4; TRBD1 might be the D (5 bases). Between the trimmed V and J ends, which lost 8 bases and 6 bases, there was a span of 16 bases. CDR3 length equals 14 residues. Germline V gives CDR1 MNHNS, CDR2 SASEGT. CDR3 sequence reads: CASRRGQRDEKLFF. Here the CDR3 DNA reads TGTGCCAGCCGGAGGGGCCAGCGAGATGAAAAACTGTTTTTT.

This chain links TRBV29-1 with TRBJ1-4; TRBD1 agrees at 9 bases. The CDR3 has 14 residues. Germline V gives CDR1 SQVTM, CDR2 ANQGSEA. The junction had 14 bases not matched to a gene; V was cut back by 8 bases and J by 10 bases. The CDR3 loop is CSSTGGTGTGKLFF. The CDR3 nucleotides read TGCAGCTCCACCGGAGGGACAGGGACTGGAAAACTGTTTTTT.

The J gene is TRBJ2-7, the V gene TRBV12-3 or TRBV12-4, with 9 bases lining up with TRBD1. V was pared by 6 bases and J by 2 bases, with 8 bases of the junction left unmatched. The CDR3 runs 15 residues. CDR3 DNA sequence: TGTGCCAGCAGCCCACGACAGGGGGGAACCTACGAGCAGTACTTC. Protein product: CASSPRQGGTYEQYF.

This clonotype was observed a single time. Being one base from a much bigger clone, this may be a read error. The chain recombines TRBV29-1 with TRBJ2-3; TRBD1 agrees at 7 bases. Per the germline V gene, CDR1 is SQVTM and CDR2 is ANQGSEA. The CDR3 totals 14 residues. CDR3 DNA sequence: TGCAGCGCTGAAAGCTACAGGGGAGCAGATACGCAGTATTTT. It codes for CSAESYRGADTQYF.

This chain uses TRBV12-3 or TRBV12-4 with TRBJ1-5; no clear D. V shed 6 bases and J shed 7 bases, with 13 bases lying between them. CDR3 length equals 13 residues. In nucleotides, the CDR3 is TGTGCCAGCAGCCTCGTTACAGCGCAGCCCCAGCATTTT. Translation gives CASSLVTAQPQHF.

This clonotype turned up a few times. The J gene is TRBJ2-6, the V gene TRBV27, with D possibly being TRBD1 (5 bases). Germline CDR1 reads MNHEY; CDR2 reads SMNVEV (reference sequence). The CDR3 extends over 20 amino acids. V dropped 2 bases and J dropped 0 bases, with 20 bases sitting between them. The CDR3 loop is CASSLTQRRQLLSGANVLTF. The CDR3 DNA reads as TGTGCCAGCAGTTTAACCCAACGCCGACAGCTCCTCTCTGGGGCCAACGTCCTGACTTTC.

V gene TRBV27 combines with J gene TRBJ1-2; D is possibly TRBD1 (6 bases). Germline V gene lookup returns CDR1 MNHEY and CDR2 SMNVEV (reference sequence). The CDR3 has 16 residues. The V end was cut by 6 bases, the J end by 2 bases, with 19 bases between. The CDR3 is CASRPAADRLNYGYTF. The CDR3 coding sequence is TGTGCCAGCAGACCCGCAGCCGACAGGCTGAACTATGGCTACACCTTC.

The chain couples TRBV15 to TRBJ2-2; D gene unclear. The CDR3 runs 17 residues. V lost 0 bases, J lost 5 bases, and 16 bases lay in between. Germline V gene lookup returns CDR1 LNHNV and CDR2 YYDKDF (reference sequence). DNA for the CDR3: TGTGCCACCAGCAGAGATCCCGCCGGAGTCCGGACCGGGGAGCTGTTTTTT. Its translation: CATSRDPAGVRTGELFF.

This sequence joins TRBV6-5 and TRBJ1-5, with 7 bases that match TRBD1. The ends lost 6 bases at V and 5 bases at J; junction bases unmatched: 4. Germline CDR1 and CDR2: MNHEY and SVGAGI. The CDR3 is 13 amino acids. The CDR3 DNA is TGTGCCAGCAGACAGGGGTCGGATCAGCCCCAGCATTTT. It yields the protein CASRQGSDQPQHF.

This clonotype is labeled as medium-sized. This rearrangement joins TRBV30 to TRBJ1-2; no reliable D call. The CDR3 consists of 13 residues. The V gene lost 0 bases and the J gene lost 8 bases, with 13 bases spanning the gap. Germline-derived CDR1 and CDR2 are GTSNPN and SVGIG (reference sequence). CDR3 loop: CAWSVFRAEGYTF. CDR3 sequence (DNA): TGTGCCTGGAGTGTATTCCGAGCGGAGGGCTACACCTTC.

The chain combines TRBV20-1 with TRBJ2-7; D unresolved. V shed 7 bases and J shed 3 bases, with 10 bases lying between them. This CDR3 comprises 11 residues. CDR1 and CDR2 from the germline V gene are DFQATT and SNEGSKA (reference sequence). CDR3 in amino acids: CSGGDNYEQYF. CDR3 nucleotides: TGCAGTGGGGGTGACAACTACGAGCAGTACTTC.